Included here is one T cell receptor beta chain sequence, with context. Its antigen remains unidentified. The data originate from a study of blood T cells in healthy people across ages. Notes on the study in general: Comparison with aged donors showed that long-lived donors had more naive CD4+ cells and higher diversity. Observed TCR beta diversity per million T cells went down as age went up. This fall followed a roughly linear course with age. For the donors, CMV status was unknown and possibly confounded expanded clonotype changes. When one million T cells were used, diversity estimates were thought to be underestimates.

It was with a sample-barcoded 5' primer and a J-beta primer mix that a second PCR of roughly 7 to 12 cycles was run. TCRdb ran MiXCR on the 5' RACE reads and lists one entry per CDR3 protein. Of 1.5 million to 2 million distinct CDR3 sequences listed, 49% are singletons. Germline V gene lookup returns CDR1 SNHLY and CDR2 FYNNEI. CDR3 length equals 14 residues. Deletions cut 3 bases from V and 11 bases from J, with 20 bases between. This chain connects TRBV2 to TRBJ2-7; the D is unclear. The sequenced sample consisted of blood. The origin of this receptor is a woman aged 40 to 50 in good health. CDR3 residues: CASSDWNGQETEYF. CDR3 in DNA: TGTGCCAGCAGTGATTGGAACGGCCAAGAGACCGAGTACTTC.